This T cell receptor (beta chain) was retrieved from a study of T cell changes during pregnancy in multiple sclerosis. Only in-frame clones appear in the TCRdb table, and some are missing; sequencing was by immunoSEQ multiplex PCR. The table records 64,000 or so clones, around 92% of them present only once. This material consisted of peripheral blood, taken in the first trimester of pregnancy. This clonotype was obtained from a female donor with multiple sclerosis, enrolled in a pregnancy study.

The CDR3 reads CASSLNPAAPNTGELFF. The CDR3 nucleotides are TGTGCCAGCAGCTTAAATCCAGCGGCCCCTAACACCGGGGAGCTGTTTTTT. The chain uses TRBV7-3 and TRBJ2-2, with a weak D call TRBD2 (5 bases). Germline V gene data show CDR1 as SGHTA and CDR2 as FQGTGA. V lost 1 base to trimming and J lost 2 bases, with 14 bases between them. This CDR3 spans 17 amino acids.